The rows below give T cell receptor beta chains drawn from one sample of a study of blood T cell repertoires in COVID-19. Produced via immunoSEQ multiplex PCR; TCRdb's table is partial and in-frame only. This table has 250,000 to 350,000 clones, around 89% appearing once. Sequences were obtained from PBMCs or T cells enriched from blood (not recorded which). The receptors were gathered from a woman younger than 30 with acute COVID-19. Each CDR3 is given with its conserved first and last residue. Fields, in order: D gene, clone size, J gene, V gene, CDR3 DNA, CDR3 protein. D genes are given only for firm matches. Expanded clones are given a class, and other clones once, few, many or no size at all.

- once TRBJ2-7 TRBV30 TGTGCCTGGAGTAGGGAGAACCACGAGCAGTACTTC CAWSRENHEQYF
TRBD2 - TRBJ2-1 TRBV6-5 TGTGCCAGCAGTTACCGTAGCGGGGGAAAGGGCGATGAGCAGTTCTTC CASSYRSGGKGDEQFF
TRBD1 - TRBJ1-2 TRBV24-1 TGTGCCACCAGTGATACGGGACAGGGAAGTAGGAGCTACACCTTC CATSDTGQGSRSYTF
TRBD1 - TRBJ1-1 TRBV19 TGTGCCAGTAGTATGCCAGGACAGGGGTCGATGGGTGACACTGAAGCTTTCTTT CASSMPGQGSMGDTEAFF
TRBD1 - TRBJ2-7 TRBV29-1 TGCAGCGTCGCGAAGGGACAGGGTAGCGCCGAGCAGTACTTC CSVAKGQGSAEQYF
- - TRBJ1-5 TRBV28 TGTGCCAGCAGTTTACATCAGCGCCATAGCAATCAGCCCCAGCATTTT CASSLHQRHSNQPQHF
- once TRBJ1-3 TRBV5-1 TGCGCCAGCAGCTTGGCCGACACCCGCTCTGGAAACACCATATATTTT CASSLADTRSGNTIYF
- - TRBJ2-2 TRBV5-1 TGCGCCAGCAGCTTGGCGGACACCGGGGAGCTGTTTTTT CASSLADTGELFF
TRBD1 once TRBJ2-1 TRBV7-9 TGTGCCAGCAGCGATTCAGGGGGTCGCCAGTTCTTC CASSDSGGRQFF
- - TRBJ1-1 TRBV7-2 TGTGCCAGCAGCTCCTCCGTCGGGGAAAGGACTGAAGCTTTCTTT CASSSSVGERTEAFF
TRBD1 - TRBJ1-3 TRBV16 TGTGCCAGCAGCCTGGACAGGGGGCAAGGAAACACCATATATTTT CASSLDRGQGNTIYF
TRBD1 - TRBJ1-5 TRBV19 TGTGCCAGTAGTATAGAGGGGACAGGCTATCAGCCCCAGCATTTT CASSIEGTGYQPQHF
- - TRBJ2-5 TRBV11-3 TGTGCCAGCAGCTTACTCGTGGGGGCCGGGGAGACCCAGTACTTC CASSLLVGAGETQYF
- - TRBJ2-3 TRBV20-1 TGCAGTGCTAGAGCGGGAGATACGCAGTATTTT CSARAGDTQYF
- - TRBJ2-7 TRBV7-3 TGTGCCAGCAGTCCTCAGGGGCCCTCCGAGCAGTACTTC CASSPQGPSEQYF
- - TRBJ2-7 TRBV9 TGTGCCAGCAGCGTAGAGCAGGGCTACGAGCAGTACTTC CASSVEQGYEQYF
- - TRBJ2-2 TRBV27 TGTGCCAGCAGTTTGAGGGCAGGACCGAACACCGGGGAGCTGTTTTTT CASSLRAGPNTGELFF
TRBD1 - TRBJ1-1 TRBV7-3 TGTGCCAGCAGCTTGACAGGGGGCGTGAACACTGAAGCTTTCTTT CASSLTGGVNTEAFF
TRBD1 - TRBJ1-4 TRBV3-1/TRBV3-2 TGTGCCAGCAGCTACAGGGGGAATAATGAAAAACTGTTTTTT CASSYRGNNEKLFF
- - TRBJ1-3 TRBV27 TGTGCCAGCAGTTCAGGGCGAAACACCATATATTTT CASSSGRNTIYF
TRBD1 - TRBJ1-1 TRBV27 TGTGCCAGCAGTTCGCTGGGACAGGGGCCTTTGAACACTGAAGCTTTCTTT CASSSLGQGPLNTEAFF
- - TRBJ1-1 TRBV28 TGTGCCAGCAGTACAGTCAGGGCTAAGGGCACTGAAGCTTTCTTT CASSTVRAKGTEAFF
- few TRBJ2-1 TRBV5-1 TGCGCCAGCAGCCTCCCTAGTGGGAGCTCCTACAATGAGCAGTTCTTC CASSLPSGSSYNEQFF
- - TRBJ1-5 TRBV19 TGTGCCAGTAGCCCTTTGAGGGGGAGCAGCAATCAGCCCCAGCATTTT CASSPLRGSSNQPQHF
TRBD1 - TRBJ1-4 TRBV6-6 TGTGCCAGCAGTTCCCTACAGGGGATAATAGAAAAACTGTTTTTT CASSSLQGIIEKLFF
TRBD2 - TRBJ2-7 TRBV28 TGTGCCAGCAGTTCCCCGACTAGCCCTAGCTCCTACGAGCAGTACTTC CASSSPTSPSSYEQYF
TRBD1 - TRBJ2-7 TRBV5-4 TGTGCCAGCAGCTCCGGGACAGGGGTTGAGCAGTACTTC CASSSGTGVEQYF
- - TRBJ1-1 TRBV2 TGTGCCAGCTGCGAGCAGGGTGACACTGAAGCTTTCTTT CASCEQGDTEAFF
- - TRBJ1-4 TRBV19 TGTGCCAGTCTGGACAACCCTAATGAAAAACTGTTTTTT CASLDNPNEKLFF
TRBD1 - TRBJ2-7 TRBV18 TGTGCCAGCTCACCCGGACAGGGAAGTGGGAGCTCCTACGAGCAGTACTTC CASSPGQGSGSSYEQYF
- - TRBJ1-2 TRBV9 TGTGCCAGCAGCGCCCCGGGGGTTAGCTATGGCTACACCTTC CASSAPGVSYGYTF
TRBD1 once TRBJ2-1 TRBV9 TGTGCCAGCAGCGTAGAGGGCAGGGGGTTCTTCAATGAGCAGTTCTTC CASSVEGRGFFNEQFF